Reported below is one T cell receptor beta chain. The sample belongs to a study of blood T cell repertoires in COVID-19. Overall study: The analysed material was cDNA or gDNA that came from T cells, B-cell-depleted T cells, or PBMCs.

Researchers sorted participants into cohorts using their self-reported clinical history. Donors of Cohort 3 who recovered were those that had two negative PCRs, clearance, or symptom resolution. As originally analysed: Amplifying reference gene primers gave estimates of nucleated cell counts. Data came from immunoSEQ multiplex PCR; TCRdb stores just in-frame clones and leaves some out. V and J calls and clone size are those listed in that table; D and trimming were worked out from the DNA. The data show more than 250,000 clones, around 87% seen once. Sequenced input: PBMCs or T cells enriched from blood (not recorded which). This receptor was taken from a woman younger than 45 who had recovered from COVID-19.

The CDR3 here is CASSPLILGGSGQPQHF. The CDR3 nucleotides are TGCGCCAGCAGCCCCCTTATCCTGGGGGGGTCGGGGCAGCCCCAGCATTTT. This chain links TRBV4-1 with TRBJ1-5; the D gene is possibly TRBD1 (5 bases). Germline CDR1 MGHRA, CDR2 YSYEKL. V shed 4 bases and J shed 7 bases, with 23 bases lying between them. This CDR3 region has 17 residues.